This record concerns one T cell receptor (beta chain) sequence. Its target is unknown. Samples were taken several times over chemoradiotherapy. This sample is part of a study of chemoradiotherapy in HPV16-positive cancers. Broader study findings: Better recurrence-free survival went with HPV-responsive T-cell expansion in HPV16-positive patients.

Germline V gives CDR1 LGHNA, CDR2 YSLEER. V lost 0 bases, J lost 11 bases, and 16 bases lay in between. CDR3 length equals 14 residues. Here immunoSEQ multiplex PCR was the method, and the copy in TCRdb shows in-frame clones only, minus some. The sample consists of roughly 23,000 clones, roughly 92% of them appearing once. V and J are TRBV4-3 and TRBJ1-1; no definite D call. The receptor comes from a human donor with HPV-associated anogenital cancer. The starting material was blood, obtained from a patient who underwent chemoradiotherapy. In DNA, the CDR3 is TGCGCCAGCAGCCAAGAATATGTCTCCCGGGAGGCTTTCTTT. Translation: CASSQEYVSREAFF.